This passage covers 28 T cell receptor beta chains from one sample sequenced in a study of blood T cell repertoires in COVID-19. Sequencing used immunoSEQ multiplex PCR; TCRdb keeps in-frame clones, though not all of them. The data show around 250,000 clones, more than 85% seen once. The material sequenced was PBMCs or T cells enriched from blood (not recorded which). Receptors were obtained from a woman aged 25 to 39 who had recovered from COVID-19.

V is TRBV19 and J is TRBJ1-5; the match to TRBD1 covers 11 bases. CDR3 size: 14 residues. Germline V CDR1 and CDR2: LNHDA, SQIVND (reference sequence). After removal of 6 bases from V and 6 bases from J, the junction contained 4 bases not matched to a gene. The CDR3 loop is CASSRDRGFQPQHF. The CDR3 DNA reads TGTGCCAGTAGCCGGGACAGGGGGTTTCAGCCCCAGCATTTT.

V usage is TRBV20-1 and J usage is TRBJ1-1, with 8 nucleotides matching TRBD1. Germline trimming cut 6 bases from V and 2 bases from J; bases unmatched to any gene: 8. Germline V CDR1 and CDR2: DFQATT, SNEGSKA (reference sequence). This CDR3 has 14 amino acids. CDR3 in amino acids: CSASSGGGNTEAFF. The CDR3 DNA follows: TGCAGTGCGAGTTCAGGGGGCGGAAACACTGAAGCTTTCTTT.

J is TRBJ1-1 and V is TRBV5-1, with TRBD1 matching over 7 bases. Per germline, CDR1 SGHRS and CDR2 YFSETQ. Losses at the gene ends were 4 bases for V and 2 bases for J; bases not matched to a gene: 11. This CDR3 spans 16 amino acids. The CDR3 sequence is CASSPKARDSNTEAFF. The CDR3 DNA follows: TGCGCCAGCAGCCCCAAGGCCCGGGACAGTAACACTGAAGCTTTCTTT.

The chain has TRBV19 and TRBJ1-1, with D maybe TRBD1 (5 bases). Between the trimmed V and J ends, which lost 3 bases and 5 bases, there was a span of 16 bases. The length of the CDR3 is 15 residues. CDR1 is LNHDA, CDR2 SQIVND, per germline (reference sequence). The CDR3 DNA reads TGTGCCAGTAGTATTATGGCAGGGTCTAGGACTGAAGCTTTCTTT. Amino acid sequence: CASSIMAGSRTEAFF. The whole variable domain, filled in from reference TRBV19 and TRBJ1-1, reads DGGITQSPKYLFRKEGQNVTLSCEQNLNHDAMYWYRQDPGQGLRLIYYSQIVNDFQKGDIAEGYSVSREKKESFPLTVTSAQKNPTAFYLCASSIMAGSRTEAFFGQGTRLTVV.

The chain has TRBV7-9 and TRBJ2-7, with D tentatively TRBD1 (6 bases). This CDR3 spans 12 amino acids. The germline V and J ends were trimmed by 6 bases and 9 bases, with 15 bases remaining between them. Germline CDR1 is SEHNR and CDR2 is FQNEAQ (reference sequence). CDR3 nucleotides: TGTGCCAGCAGTCCGACAGGAGTGACGCAGTACTTC. Translated: CASSPTGVTQYF.

This rearrangement joins TRBV7-9 to TRBJ2-1; 13 positions agree with TRBD2. This CDR3 is 15 amino acids long. CDR1 is SEHNR and CDR2 is FQNEAQ in the germline V gene (reference sequence). With 5 bases clipped from V and 6 bases from J, the junction kept 4 bases outside the gene matches. CDR3 in amino acids: CASSQGTSGTNEQFF. CDR3 sequence (DNA): TGTGCCAGCAGCCAAGGGACTAGCGGGACCAATGAGCAGTTCTTC.

The chain links TRBV18 to TRBJ2-7, with 9 nucleotides matching TRBD2. Trimming took 3 bases from V and 2 from J; bases not matched to a gene: 8. There are 16 residues in the CDR3. The germline V gene has CDR1 KGHSH and CDR2 LQKENI. CDR3 nucleotide sequence: TGTGCCAGCTCACCGGGAGGTGCGGGAGGGCCCTACGAGCAGTACTTC. It codes for CASSPGGAGGPYEQYF. The entire variable domain, with the rest obtained from reference TRBV18 and TRBJ2-7, is as follows: NAGVMQNPRHLVRRRGQEARLRCSPMKGHSHVYWYRQLPEEGLKFMVYLQKENIIDESGMPKERFSAEFPKEGPSILRIQQVVRGDSAAYFCASSPGGAGGPYEQYFGPGTRLTVT.

The rearrangement links TRBV12-3 or TRBV12-4 to TRBJ1-1; a weak D match, TRBD1 (6 bases). The CDR3 has 13 residues. The V gene lost 1 base and the J gene lost 4 bases, with 7 bases spanning the gap. The CDR3 DNA reads as TGTGCCAGCAGTTTAGTGGACAGCACTGAAGCTTTCTTT. It is translated as CASSLVDSTEAFF.

V gene TRBV6-5 combines with J gene TRBJ2-1; tentatively, D is TRBD1 (5 bases). Trimming took 8 bases from V and 0 from J, leaving 14 bases between them. The germline CDR1 and CDR2 sequences are MNHEY and SVGAGI. The CDR3 loop spans 15 amino acids. The CDR3 region is CASASGFSSYNEQFF. The CDR3, as DNA: TGTGCCAGCGCATCAGGGTTTAGCTCCTACAATGAGCAGTTCTTC.

The V call is TRBV15, the J call TRBJ1-1, with D perhaps TRBD1 (5 bases). The V end was cut by 7 bases, the J end by 8 bases, with 20 bases between. Germline V gene data show CDR1 as LNHNV and CDR2 as YYDKDF (reference sequence). The CDR3 runs to 14 residues. The CDR3 nucleotides are TGTGCCACCACCCCGATGGGTAAGGGGCGGGAAGCTTTCTTT. Its protein is CATTPMGKGREAFF.

The chain is built from TRBV10-3 and TRBJ1-2; D is perhaps TRBD1 (5 bases). This CDR3 comprises 15 residues. Trimming left V 3 bases short and J 0 bases short, with 11 bases between. The germline CDR1 and CDR2 sequences are ENHRY and SYGVKD. The CDR3 nucleotides are TGTGCCATCAGTGAAGGGGCACTCGCTAACTATGGCTACACCTTC. The encoded protein is CAISEGALANYGYTF.

V and J are TRBV7-2 and TRBJ1-3, with 7 bases aligning to TRBD1. CDR3 size: 16 residues. Losses at the gene ends were 4 bases for V and 6 bases for J; bases not matched to a gene: 12. The germline V gene has CDR1 SGHTA and CDR2 FQGNSA. This CDR3 is CASSSHTGQAENTIYF. CDR3 DNA: TGTGCCAGCAGCTCTCACACCGGACAGGCAGAAAACACCATATATTTT.

The gene calls are TRBV18 and TRBJ1-4; TRBD1 might be the D (5 bases). Germline-derived CDR1 and CDR2 are KGHSH and LQKENI. Trimming left V 2 bases short and J 5 bases short, with 12 bases between. The CDR3 sequence is 15 residues long. The CDR3 protein is CASSPGGRQNEKLFF. The CDR3, as DNA: TGTGCCAGCTCACCAGGTGGCAGACAGAATGAAAAACTGTTTTTT.

This chain uses TRBV7-3 with TRBJ2-5, with 13 nucleotides matching TRBD2. V was clipped by 5 bases and J by 0 bases; unmatched bases: 9. Germline assignment: CDR1 SGHTA and CDR2 FQGTGA. This CDR3 spans 18 amino acids. The CDR3 sequence is CASSPGLAGAHYQETQYF. The CDR3 nucleotides are TGTGCCAGCAGCCCTGGACTAGCGGGAGCCCATTACCAAGAGACCCAGTACTTC.

This clone turned up a few times. The V gene is TRBV30, the J gene TRBJ1-2, with 10 positions matching TRBD1. The J segment lost 3 bases and the V segment lost 2 bases, leaving 3 bases of the junction unmatched. This CDR3 region has 14 residues. CDR1 and CDR2 (germline): GTSNPN, SVGIG (reference sequence). The CDR3 loop reads CAWSMTGGHYGYTF. CDR3 nucleotides: TGTGCCTGGAGTATGACAGGGGGCCACTATGGCTACACCTTC.

This rearrangement joins TRBV19 to TRBJ1-2; the D is unclear. V was clipped by 6 bases and J by 6 bases, with 8 bases between them. The CDR3 contains 11 residues. Germline loops: CDR1 LNHDA, CDR2 SQIVND (reference sequence). The CDR3 DNA reads as TGTGCCAGTAGGCGTTTCGATGGCTACACCTTC. Protein sequence: CASRRFDGYTF.

This chain joins TRBV30 and TRBJ2-2, with TRBD2 identical over 7 bases. The V segment lost 0 bases and the J segment 5 bases; nucleotides outside the gene matches: 0. The CDR3 length is 13 residues. Germline V gene sequence: CDR1 GTSNPN, CDR2 SVGIG (reference sequence). CDR3 bases: TGTGCCTGGAGTGTGGGAGGGACCGGGGAGCTGTTTTTT. Its translation is CAWSVGGTGELFF.

V and J are TRBV30 and TRBJ1-5; D remains ambiguous. Per germline, CDR1 GTSNPN and CDR2 SVGIG (reference sequence). The CDR3 sequence is 14 residues long. The ends were cut back, 3 bases at V and 7 bases at J, with 16 bases in the middle. The CDR3 coding sequence is TGTGCCTGGAGCAGAGACGGGGTTCGGCAGCCCCAGCATTTT. Protein sequence: CAWSRDGVRQPQHF.

The J gene is TRBJ2-3, the V gene TRBV4-2; TRBD2 is a possible D gene (5 bases). CDR1 and CDR2 from the germline V gene are LGHNA and YNFKEQ. V was trimmed by 1 base and J by 4 bases, leaving 12 bases between them. The CDR3 length is 15 residues. The CDR3, as DNA: TGTGCCAGCAGCCAAGCGATCCTAGCACCAGATACGCAGTATTTT. Protein: CASSQAILAPDTQYF.

CDR3 protein: CASSYSKVSGLGDTQYF. For the CDR3, the DNA is TGTGCCAGCAGTTACTCGAAGGTTAGCGGACTTGGAGATACGCAGTATTTT. The J gene is TRBJ2-3, the V gene TRBV6-2 or TRBV6-3, with D perhaps TRBD2 (6 bases). V dropped 0 bases and J dropped 5 bases, with 18 bases sitting between them. CDR1 MNHEY and CDR2 SVGEGT come from the germline V gene. CDR3 size: 17 residues.

The chain links TRBV2 to TRBJ2-7; 7 positions match TRBD1. Germline-derived CDR1 and CDR2 are SNHLY and FYNNEI. Trimming took 2 bases from V and 4 from J; bases not matched to a gene: 5. The CDR3 covers 14 residues. The chain's CDR3 is CASSEPGQKYEQYF. The CDR3 DNA is TGTGCCAGCAGTGAACCGGGACAGAAGTACGAGCAGTACTTC.

This chain uses TRBV27 with TRBJ1-1, with D tentatively TRBD1 (5 bases). Trimming took 5 bases from V and 0 from J, leaving 16 bases between them. The CDR3 length is 16 residues. Germline V gene sequence: CDR1 MNHEY, CDR2 SMNVEV (reference sequence). The CDR3 here is CASSPRGGIMNTEAFF. In nucleotides, the CDR3 is TGTGCCAGCAGTCCCCGGGGGGGGATCATGAACACTGAAGCTTTCTTT.

The chain joins TRBV29-1 to TRBJ2-7; 7 bases are a match to TRBD2. CDR1 SQVTM and CDR2 ANQGSEA come from the germline V gene. V lost 2 bases to trimming and J lost 4 bases; unmatched junction nucleotides: 5. The CDR3 length is 13 residues. Written as DNA, the CDR3 is TGCAGCGTTGAAAGCGGGAAGGGGTACGAGCAGTACTTC. Amino acid sequence: CSVESGKGYEQYF.

This clone was counted only a few times. The chain uses TRBV30 and TRBJ1-3, with 7 positions matching TRBD1. V dropped 4 bases and J dropped 4; count of bases not matched to a gene: 10. Germline assignment: CDR1 GTSNPN and CDR2 SVGIG (reference sequence). This CDR3 is 15 amino acids long. The CDR3 here is CAWTDRGLWGNTIYF. The CDR3 DNA reads as TGTGCCTGGACCGATAGGGGGCTCTGGGGAAACACCATATATTTT.

The CDR3: CASSLVRLGTDTQYF. CDR3 in DNA: TGTGCCAGCAGCTTAGTTCGGCTAGGAACAGATACGCAGTATTTT. The chain links TRBV11-1 to TRBJ2-3; D gene ambiguous. Germline lookup yields CDR1 SGHAT and CDR2 FQDESV (reference sequence). V was pared by 1 base and J by 3 bases, with 11 bases between. The CDR3 consists of 15 residues.

Note on this clone: At one boundary the junction diverges from the germline segment, which might be a read error. The rearrangement links TRBV3-1 (or the pseudogene TRBV3-2) to TRBJ2-1; D call uncertain. Germline assignment: CDR1 LGHDT and CDR2 YNNKEL (reference sequence). This CDR3 spans 11 amino acids. CDR3 loop: CASSQYTEQFF. CDR3 bases: TGTGCCAGCAGCCAATACACTGAGCAGTTCTTC.

The chain couples TRBV28 to TRBJ2-4, with a possible D match to TRBD2 (6 bases). The germline gives CDR1 MDHEN, CDR2 SYDVKM. Between the trimmed V and J ends, which lost 6 bases and 5 bases, there was a span of 11 bases. The CDR3 is 13 residues long. The CDR3 is CASRLSGENIQYF. The CDR3 DNA reads as TGTGCCAGCAGGCTATCGGGAGAAAACATTCAGTACTTC.

This rearrangement joins TRBV28 to TRBJ2-7; tentative D call: TRBD1 (6 bases). Germline-derived CDR1 and CDR2 are MDHEN and SYDVKM. This CDR3 spans 17 amino acids. Between the trimmed V and J ends, which lost 4 bases and 4 bases, there was a span of 23 bases. The CDR3 loop is CASSYSPFRGPAYEQYF. CDR3 DNA: TGTGCCAGCAGTTATTCCCCATTCAGGGGACCTGCTTACGAGCAGTACTTC.